What follows are 8 T cell receptor beta chains derived from one specimen sequenced in a study of PD-1 blockade in classical Hodgkin lymphoma. Regarding time point: cycle 4 day 1 (C4D1), after 6 weeks of nivolumab. Brentuximab vedotin exposure varied among the patients, all of whom had relapsed after autologous stem cell transplantation. The method was immunoSEQ multiplex PCR; TCRdb's version includes in-frame clones alone and lacks a portion of them. The sample consists of tens of thousands of clones, over 75% of them appearing once. The sequencing here drew on peripheral blood mononuclear cells (PBMCs), taken before the fourth cycle of nivolumab. The receptors stem from a human donor with classical Hodgkin lymphoma.

With respect to this clone: Its ends do not fully match the called genes, so a read error is possible. The genes are TRBV7-2 and TRBJ2-2; D might be TRBD1 (5 bases). Germline V CDR1 and CDR2: SGHTA, FQGNSA. There are 14 residues in the CDR3. The CDR3 sequence is CASRLDRNTGELFF. Written as DNA, the CDR3 is TGTGCCAGCAGGTTAGACAGGAACACCGGGGAGCTGTTTTTT.

The V and J genes are TRBV7-8 and TRBJ2-4; no clear D gene. Germline CDR1 reads SGHVS; CDR2 reads FQNEAQ. The CDR3 spans 13 residues. Trimming stripped 5 bases from V and 0 bases from J, with 5 bases between. The CDR3 DNA follows: TGTGCCAGCAGCGCCCTAGCCAAAAACATTCAGTACTTC. This gives the protein CASSALAKNIQYF.

The rearrangement uses TRBV7-9 and TRBJ1-5; weak D call: TRBD1 (6 bases). V was shortened by 2 bases and J by 2 bases, with 13 bases between the two germline ends. Germline V lookup: CDR1 SEHNR, CDR2 FQNEAQ (reference sequence). This CDR3 spans 16 amino acids. CDR3 loop: CASSLNREDRNQPQHF. Written as DNA, the CDR3 is TGTGCCAGCAGCTTAAACAGGGAGGACCGCAATCAGCCCCAGCATTTT.

This rearrangement joins TRBV7-2 to TRBJ1-2, with 9 bases identical to TRBD1. The CDR3 has 14 residues. In germline, CDR1 is SGHTA, CDR2 FQGNSA. Trimming took 5 bases from V and 2 from J; bases not matched to a gene: 3. The chain's CDR3 is CASSLTGGNYGYTF. CDR3 DNA sequence: TGTGCCAGCAGCCTGACAGGGGGGAACTATGGCTACACCTTC.

The rearrangement joins TRBV19 to TRBJ1-1; perhaps TRBD1 as D (5 bases). V was clipped by 5 bases and J by 4 bases, with 14 bases between them. This CDR3 contains 14 residues. The germline CDR1 and CDR2 sequences are LNHDA and SQIVND (reference sequence). In nucleotides, the CDR3 is TGTGCCAGTAGTTGGGGTCAGGGCAGCACTGAAGCTTTCTTT. Its protein is CASSWGQGSTEAFF.

This chain links TRBV10-3 with TRBJ1-4; D is undetermined. CDR3 size: 14 residues. The V gene lost 7 bases and the J gene lost 7 bases, with 16 bases spanning the gap. CDR1 and CDR2 from the germline V gene are ENHRY and SYGVKD. DNA of the CDR3: TGTGCCATCAAGGCCCGGGAACGGTCTGAAAAACTGTTTTTT. It codes for CAIKARERSEKLFF.

The chain has TRBV5-4 and TRBJ1-6; D call uncertain. The V gene's germline CDR1 is SGHNT and CDR2 YYREEE (reference sequence). This CDR3 is 12 amino acids long. Deletions cut 2 bases from V and 5 bases from J, with 2 bases between. The CDR3 coding sequence is TGTGCCAGCAGCTTAAATAATTCACCCCTCCACTTT. Protein: CASSLNNSPLHF.

This sequence joins TRBV6-5 and TRBJ1-1; D ambiguous. V dropped 7 bases and J dropped 1 base, with 13 bases sitting between them. CDR1 is MNHEY and CDR2 is SVGAGI in the germline V gene. This CDR3 is built from 14 residues. DNA of the CDR3: TGTGCCAGCACCTCGTATGGAGAGAACACTGAAGCTTTCTTT. It specifies CASTSYGENTEAFF.